The rows below give T cell receptor beta chains drawn from one sample of a study of cytomegalovirus exposure and HLA in healthy donors. Profiled with immunoSEQ multiplex PCR; TCRdb holds only in-frame clones, not every one. Among 85,000 to 130,000 clones listed, around 82% were seen once. Sequencing used PBMCs. Receptors were obtained from a woman aged 45-65 years in good health and CMV-seropositive. Both conserved end residues are part of each CDR3. Each record gives: J gene, V gene, D gene, clone size, CDR3 protein, CDR3 DNA. D genes are given only for firm matches. Clone sizes are given selectively: once, few, many, or a class where the clone is expanded.

J gene: TRBJ1-2
V gene: TRBV27
D gene: TRBD1
clone size: NA
CDR3 protein: CASSMTGVSYGYTF
CDR3 DNA: TGTGCCAGCTCAATGACAGGGGTGTCCTATGGCTACACCTTC

J gene: TRBJ2-7
V gene: TRBV7-9
D gene: NA
clone size: NA
CDR3 protein: CSSSSYYEQYF
CDR3 DNA: TGTTCCAGCAGCTCCTACTACGAGCAGTACTTC

J gene: TRBJ1-5
V gene: TRBV11-2
D gene: NA
clone size: NA
CDR3 protein: CASSPNQIQPQHF
CDR3 DNA: TGTGCCAGCAGCCCGAACCAGATCCAGCCCCAGCATTTT

J gene: TRBJ1-2
V gene: TRBV7-2
D gene: NA
clone size: NA
CDR3 protein: CASSLVEGLYGYTF
CDR3 DNA: TGTGCCAGCAGCTTAGTAGAAGGACTCTATGGCTACACCTTC

J gene: TRBJ1-5
V gene: TRBV25-1
D gene: NA
clone size: NA
CDR3 protein: CASKQGEGLAQHF
CDR3 DNA: TGTGCCAGCAAACAGGGTGAGGGCCTGGCCCAGCATTTT

J gene: TRBJ2-1
V gene: TRBV29-1
D gene: TRBD2
clone size: NA
CDR3 protein: CSVAGLAGGPLF
CDR3 DNA: TGCAGCGTTGCCGGACTAGCGGGAGGGCCACTCTTC

J gene: TRBJ2-3
V gene: TRBV30
D gene: TRBD2
clone size: NA
CDR3 protein: CAWTRGVTDTQYF
CDR3 DNA: TGTGCCTGGACTCGGGGGGTCACAGATACGCAGTATTTT

J gene: TRBJ1-2
V gene: TRBV5-6
D gene: NA
clone size: NA
CDR3 protein: CASSLDWGASGYTF
CDR3 DNA: TGTGCCAGCAGCTTAGATTGGGGCGCGTCTGGCTACACCTTC

J gene: TRBJ2-7
V gene: TRBV7-8
D gene: TRBD1
clone size: NA
CDR3 protein: CASSLGQGVEQYF
CDR3 DNA: TGTGCCAGCAGCTTAGGACAGGGGGTTGAGCAGTACTTC

J gene: TRBJ2-3
V gene: TRBV2
D gene: TRBD2
clone size: NA
CDR3 protein: CASGVTSGKGPPTDTQYF
CDR3 DNA: TGTGCCAGCGGGGTGACTAGCGGGAAGGGTCCCCCCACAGATACGCAGTATTTT

J gene: TRBJ1-2
V gene: TRBV5-6
D gene: TRBD1
clone size: NA
CDR3 protein: CASSLDPGGAYGYTF
CDR3 DNA: TGTGCCAGCAGCTTGGACCCAGGGGGCGCCTATGGCTACACCTTC

J gene: TRBJ1-2
V gene: TRBV10-3
D gene: NA
clone size: NA
CDR3 protein: CATRTRGEVYGYTF
CDR3 DNA: TGTGCCACCCGGACCCGGGGGGAGGTCTATGGCTACACCTTC

J gene: TRBJ2-7
V gene: TRBV29-1
D gene: TRBD1
clone size: NA
CDR3 protein: CSVEYSGQGSYEQYF
CDR3 DNA: TGCAGCGTTGAGTATAGTGGACAGGGAAGTTACGAGCAGTACTTC

J gene: TRBJ2-5
V gene: TRBV7-3
D gene: NA
clone size: NA
CDR3 protein: CASSIQGSETQYF
CDR3 DNA: TGTGCCAGCAGCATACAGGGATCTGAGACCCAGTACTTC

J gene: TRBJ2-4
V gene: TRBV5-1
D gene: TRBD1
clone size: NA
CDR3 protein: CASSGRTGGISIQYF
CDR3 DNA: TGCGCCAGCAGCGGGAGGACAGGGGGCATTAGCATTCAGTACTTC

J gene: TRBJ2-7
V gene: TRBV10-1
D gene: TRBD1
clone size: NA
CDR3 protein: CASSRNRDSDEQYF
CDR3 DNA: TGCGCCAGCAGTAGAAATCGGGACAGCGACGAGCAGTACTTC

J gene: TRBJ2-2
V gene: TRBV2
D gene: NA
clone size: once
CDR3 protein: CASSEEGREELFF
CDR3 DNA: TGTGCCAGCAGTGAAGAGGGGCGGGAGGAGCTGTTTTTT

J gene: TRBJ1-2
V gene: TRBV7-6
D gene: NA
clone size: NA
CDR3 protein: CASSPGGGGRAEPLNYGYTF
CDR3 DNA: TGTGCCAGCAGCCCGGGAGGGGGAGGACGCGCAGAACCCTTAAACTATGGCTACACCTTC

J gene: TRBJ2-7
V gene: TRBV7-9
D gene: NA
clone size: NA
CDR3 protein: CASSLGTYEQYF
CDR3 DNA: TGTGCCAGCAGCTTAGGTACCTACGAGCAGTACTTC

J gene: TRBJ2-3
V gene: TRBV7-9
D gene: NA
clone size: NA
CDR3 protein: CASSSRTDTDTQYF
CDR3 DNA: TGTGCCAGCAGCTCTAGGACAGATACAGATACGCAGTATTTT

J gene: TRBJ2-3
V gene: TRBV25-1
D gene: TRBD1
clone size: NA
CDR3 protein: CASSELGQGEDTQYF
CDR3 DNA: TGTGCCAGCAGTGAATTGGGACAGGGGGAGGATACGCAGTATTTT

J gene: TRBJ2-1
V gene: TRBV5-6
D gene: NA
clone size: NA
CDR3 protein: CASSFLAGAGHEQFF
CDR3 DNA: TGTGCCAGCAGCTTTCTAGCAGGCGCGGGCCATGAGCAGTTCTTC

J gene: TRBJ2-7
V gene: TRBV6-1
D gene: NA
clone size: NA
CDR3 protein: CASTQLGSSYEQYF
CDR3 DNA: TGTGCCAGCACACAACTAGGAAGCTCCTACGAGCAGTACTTC

J gene: TRBJ1-5
V gene: TRBV28
D gene: TRBD1
clone size: NA
CDR3 protein: CASSLITPGGSDNQPQHF
CDR3 DNA: TGTGCCAGCAGTTTAATAACGCCAGGGGGAAGTGACAATCAGCCCCAGCATTTT

J gene: TRBJ2-7
V gene: TRBV30
D gene: TRBD2
clone size: NA
CDR3 protein: CAWSGGGVSYEQYF
CDR3 DNA: TGTGCCTGGAGTGGCGGGGGTGTCTCCTACGAGCAGTACTTC

J gene: TRBJ2-7
V gene: TRBV25-1
D gene: NA
clone size: NA
CDR3 protein: CASRETYEQYF
CDR3 DNA: TGTGCCAGCAGGGAGACCTACGAGCAGTACTTC

J gene: TRBJ2-5
V gene: TRBV2
D gene: NA
clone size: NA
CDR3 protein: CASRGVRTATIFIQETQYF
CDR3 DNA: TGTGCCAGCAGGGGAGTCCGGACAGCAACTATTTTTATACAAGAGACCCAGTACTTC

J gene: TRBJ1-4
V gene: TRBV5-1
D gene: TRBD1
clone size: once
CDR3 protein: CASSLTLRQGTPNEKLFF
CDR3 DNA: TGCGCCAGCAGCTTAACCCTCCGACAGGGCACACCTAATGAAAAACTGTTTTTT

J gene: TRBJ1-2
V gene: TRBV10-2
D gene: NA
clone size: NA
CDR3 protein: CAINSGGNYGYTF
CDR3 DNA: TGCGCCATCAATTCGGGCGGGAACTATGGCTACACCTTC

J gene: TRBJ1-5
V gene: TRBV7-8
D gene: NA
clone size: NA
CDR3 protein: CASSAQNSNQPQHF
CDR3 DNA: TGTGCCAGCAGCGCCCAGAATAGCAATCAGCCCCAGCATTTT

J gene: TRBJ2-3
V gene: TRBV18
D gene: TRBD2
clone size: NA
CDR3 protein: CATHGGAYDTQYF
CDR3 DNA: TGTGCCACCCACGGGGGGGCCTACGATACGCAGTATTTT

J gene: TRBJ2-5
V gene: TRBV7-2
D gene: NA
clone size: NA
CDR3 protein: CASGDPQETQYF
CDR3 DNA: TGTGCCAGCGGAGACCCCCAAGAGACCCAGTACTTC

J gene: TRBJ1-2
V gene: TRBV7-9
D gene: NA
clone size: NA
CDR3 protein: CASSLRGAYGYTF
CDR3 DNA: TGTGCCAGCAGCTTAAGGGGTGCCTATGGCTACACCTTC

J gene: TRBJ2-1
V gene: TRBV19
D gene: TRBD2
clone size: NA
CDR3 protein: CASSFGAGGPHNEQFF
CDR3 DNA: TGTGCCAGTAGTTTCGGGGCGGGAGGGCCACACAATGAGCAGTTCTTC

J gene: TRBJ2-3
V gene: TRBV9
D gene: NA
clone size: NA
CDR3 protein: CASSFDGGKSTDTQYF
CDR3 DNA: TGTGCCAGCAGCTTTGACGGAGGGAAAAGCACAGATACGCAGTATTTT

J gene: TRBJ2-3
V gene: TRBV11-3
D gene: NA
clone size: NA
CDR3 protein: CASSLDRSTDTQYF
CDR3 DNA: TGTGCCAGCAGCTTAGATCGGAGCACAGATACGCAGTATTTT

J gene: TRBJ2-1
V gene: TRBV30
D gene: NA
clone size: NA
CDR3 protein: CAWIQGVGTNEQFF
CDR3 DNA: TGTGCCTGGATCCAAGGGGTAGGCACTAATGAGCAGTTCTTC

J gene: TRBJ2-4
V gene: TRBV7-9
D gene: NA
clone size: few
CDR3 protein: CASSTGAKNIQYF
CDR3 DNA: TGTGCCAGCAGCACAGGGGCCAAAAACATTCAGTACTTC

J gene: TRBJ2-5
V gene: TRBV30
D gene: NA
clone size: NA
CDR3 protein: CAWSVFRETQYF
CDR3 DNA: TGTGCCTGGAGTGTATTTAGAGAGACCCAGTACTTC

J gene: TRBJ2-5
V gene: TRBV19
D gene: TRBD1
clone size: NA
CDR3 protein: CASSIMVRGLSQETQYF
CDR3 DNA: TGTGCCAGTAGTATTATGGTCAGGGGGCTTAGTCAAGAGACCCAGTACTTC

J gene: TRBJ1-5
V gene: TRBV18
D gene: TRBD1
clone size: NA
CDR3 protein: CASSRDRVGSNQPQHF
CDR3 DNA: TGTGCCAGCTCACGCGACAGGGTTGGGAGCAATCAGCCCCAGCATTTT

J gene: TRBJ1-3
V gene: TRBV19
D gene: TRBD1
clone size: NA
CDR3 protein: CASSGTAAGNTIYF
CDR3 DNA: TGTGCCAGTAGTGGGACAGCTGCTGGAAACACCATATATTTT

J gene: TRBJ2-5
V gene: TRBV5-4
D gene: TRBD2
clone size: NA
CDR3 protein: CASSFGGRGQETQYF
CDR3 DNA: TGTGCCAGCAGCTTTGGCGGGAGGGGCCAAGAGACCCAGTACTTC

J gene: TRBJ1-6
V gene: TRBV27
D gene: NA
clone size: NA
CDR3 protein: CASSTLGGTRSPLHF
CDR3 DNA: TGTGCCAGCAGTACGCTGGGTGGGACTCGTTCACCCCTCCACTTT

J gene: TRBJ2-7
V gene: TRBV7-3
D gene: NA
clone size: once
CDR3 protein: CASSLGQGGEQYF
CDR3 DNA: TGTGCCAGCAGCTTAGGTCAGGGAGGCGAGCAGTACTTC

J gene: TRBJ2-1
V gene: TRBV9
D gene: NA
clone size: NA
CDR3 protein: CASSVGGRISYNEQFF
CDR3 DNA: TGTGCCAGCAGCGTAGGAGGTCGGATCTCCTACAATGAGCAGTTCTTC